A selection of T cell receptor beta chains follows, all from one sample in a study of blood T cell repertoires in COVID-19. Method: immunoSEQ multiplex PCR; TCRdb's copy keeps in-frame clones and lacks some. The sample records about 35,000 clones, approximately 78% being singletons. Material: peripheral blood. All receptors derive from a man of 80 years or more with active or convalescent COVID-19. Each CDR3 is given with its conserved first and last residue. The D gene is left open where the match is weak.

d_gene,j_gene,v_gene,CDR3aa,CDR3nt
TRBD2,TRBJ2-7,TRBV9,CASSVGSGRTAYEQYF,TGTGCCAGCAGCGTAGGAAGCGGGAGGACGGCCTACGAGCAGTACTTC
TRBD2,TRBJ2-1,TRBV28,CASSLGPSGAYNEQFF,TGTGCCAGCAGTTTAGGCCCTAGCGGGGCCTACAATGAGCAGTTCTTC
-,TRBJ2-1,TRBV6-4,CASSASRNGEQFF,TGTGCCAGCAGTGCTTCTAGGAATGGGGAGCAGTTCTTC
TRBD1,TRBJ2-5,TRBV24-1,CATSDPLTGGETQYF,TGTGCCACCAGTGATCCCCTGACAGGGGGTGAGACCCAGTACTTC
TRBD2,TRBJ2-1,TRBV9,CASSVGSGSSYNEQFF,TGTGCCAGCAGCGTAGGGAGCGGGAGCTCCTACAATGAGCAGTTCTTC
TRBD2,TRBJ2-1,TRBV3-1/TRBV3-2,CASSGRLAGSYNEQFF,TGTGCCAGCAGCGGCCGACTAGCGGGTTCCTACAATGAGCAGTTCTTC
TRBD1,TRBJ2-3,TRBV11-2,CASSSQGLGTDTQYF,TGTGCCAGCAGCTCACAGGGGTTGGGGACAGATACGCAGTATTTT
TRBD2,TRBJ2-1,TRBV9,CASSVAGGLYDEQFF,TGTGCCAGCAGCGTAGCGGGAGGGCTCTATGATGAGCAGTTCTTC
-,TRBJ2-7,TRBV12-3/TRBV12-4,CASNQGRADEQYF,TGTGCCAGCAACCAGGGGAGGGCCGACGAGCAGTACTTC
TRBD1,TRBJ1-2,TRBV4-1,CASSLEGQGTDGYTF,TGCGCCAGCAGCCTCGAAGGGCAGGGGACAGATGGCTACACCTTC